The present T cell receptor (beta chain) was sequenced within a study of shared clonotypes between healthy human individuals. The table lists this clone with a count of one. For every subset, genomic DNA was evenly distributed across several immunoSEQ plates. The data were produced by immunoSEQ multiplex PCR, yet TCRdb's version contains in-frame clones alone and is incomplete. The sample consists of approximately 500,000 clones, 65% to 85% of them appearing once. The V and J ends lost 4 bases and 9 bases, in that order; junction bases with no gene match: 6. Germline V gives CDR1 SGHRS, CDR2 YFSETQ. This CDR3 is built from 14 residues.

This sequence joins TRBV5-1 and TRBJ2-5; 13 bases fit TRBD2. This clonotype was sampled from a woman in her thirties or forties in good health. Some clones in this sample may be carry-over from other donors' samples. Sample: PBMCs. In DNA form, the CDR3 reads TGCGCCAGCAGCGTCGGGACTAGCGGGAACGCCCAGTACTTC. It specifies CASSVGTSGNAQYF.